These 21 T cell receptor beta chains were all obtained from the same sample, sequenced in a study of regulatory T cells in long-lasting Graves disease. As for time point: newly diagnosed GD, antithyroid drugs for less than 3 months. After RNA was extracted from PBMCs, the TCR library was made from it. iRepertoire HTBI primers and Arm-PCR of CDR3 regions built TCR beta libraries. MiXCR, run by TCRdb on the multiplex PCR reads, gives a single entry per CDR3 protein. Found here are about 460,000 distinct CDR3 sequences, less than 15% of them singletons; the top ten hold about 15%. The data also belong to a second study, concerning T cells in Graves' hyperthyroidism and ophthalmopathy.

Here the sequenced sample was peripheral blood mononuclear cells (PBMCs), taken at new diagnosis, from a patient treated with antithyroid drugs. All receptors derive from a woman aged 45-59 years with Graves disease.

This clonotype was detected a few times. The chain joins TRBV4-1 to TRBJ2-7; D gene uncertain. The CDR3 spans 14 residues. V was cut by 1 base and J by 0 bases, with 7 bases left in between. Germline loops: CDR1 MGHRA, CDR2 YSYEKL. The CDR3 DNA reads TGCGCCAGCAGCCAAGGAAAGGTCTCCTACGAGCAGTACTTC. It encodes CASSQGKVSYEQYF.

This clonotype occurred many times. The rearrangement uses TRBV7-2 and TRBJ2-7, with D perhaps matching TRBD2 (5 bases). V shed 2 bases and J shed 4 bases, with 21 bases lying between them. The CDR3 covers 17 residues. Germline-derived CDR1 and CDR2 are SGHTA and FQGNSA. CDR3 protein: CASSLRSGRADFYEQYF. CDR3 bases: TGTGCCAGCAGCTTACGGTCTGGGCGGGCCGATTTTTACGAGCAGTACTTC.

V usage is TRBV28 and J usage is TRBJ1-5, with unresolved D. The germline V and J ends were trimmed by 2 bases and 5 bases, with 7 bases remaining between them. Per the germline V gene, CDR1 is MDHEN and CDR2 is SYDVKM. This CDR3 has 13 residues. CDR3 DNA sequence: TGTGCCAGCAGTTTAATGTCCGATCAGCCCCAGCATTTT. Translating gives CASSLMSDQPQHF.

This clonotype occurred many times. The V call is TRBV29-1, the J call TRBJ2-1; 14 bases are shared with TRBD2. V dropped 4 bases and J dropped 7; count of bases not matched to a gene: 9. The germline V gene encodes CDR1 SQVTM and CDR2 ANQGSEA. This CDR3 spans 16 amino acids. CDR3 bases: TGCAGCGTTGGGCGGGGGGGACTAGCGGGAGTGAATGAGCAGTTCTTC. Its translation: CSVGRGGLAGVNEQFF.

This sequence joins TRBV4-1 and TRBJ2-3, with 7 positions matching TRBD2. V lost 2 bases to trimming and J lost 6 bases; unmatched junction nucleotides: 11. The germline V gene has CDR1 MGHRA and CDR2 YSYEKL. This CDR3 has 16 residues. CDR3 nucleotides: TGCGCCAGCAGCCAACGTCTAGCGGAATCGTGGGATACGCAGTATTTT. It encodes CASSQRLAESWDTQYF.

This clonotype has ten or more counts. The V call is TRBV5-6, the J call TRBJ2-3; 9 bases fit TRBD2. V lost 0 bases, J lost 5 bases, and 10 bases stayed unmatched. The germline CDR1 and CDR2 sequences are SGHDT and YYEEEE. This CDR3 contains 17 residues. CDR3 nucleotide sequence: TGTGCCAGCAGCTTGGCTCTGCGGCGGGAGGGGCGAGATACGCAGTATTTT. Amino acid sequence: CASSLALRREGRDTQYF.

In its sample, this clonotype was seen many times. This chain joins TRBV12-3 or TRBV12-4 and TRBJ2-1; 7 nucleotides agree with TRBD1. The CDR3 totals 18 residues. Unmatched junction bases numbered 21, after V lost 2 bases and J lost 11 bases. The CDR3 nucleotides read TGTGCCAGCAGTTTAAGGGGCATAGGGGGCGGGTACGCATCTCAGCAGTTCTTC. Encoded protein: CASSLRGIGGGYASQQFF.

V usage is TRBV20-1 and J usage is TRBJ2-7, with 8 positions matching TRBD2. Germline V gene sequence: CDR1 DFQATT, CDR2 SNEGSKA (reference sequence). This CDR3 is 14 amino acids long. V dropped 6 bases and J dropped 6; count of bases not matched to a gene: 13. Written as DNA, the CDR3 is TGCAGTGCAAGCGGGGGAGGGCCCACTAGCGAGCAGTACTTC. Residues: CSASGGGPTSEQYF.

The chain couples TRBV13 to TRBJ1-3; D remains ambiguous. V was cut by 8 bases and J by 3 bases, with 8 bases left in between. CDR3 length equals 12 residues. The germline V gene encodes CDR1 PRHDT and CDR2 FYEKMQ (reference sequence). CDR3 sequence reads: CASEIHGNTIYF. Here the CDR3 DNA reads TGTGCCAGCGAGATCCATGGAAACACCATATATTTT.

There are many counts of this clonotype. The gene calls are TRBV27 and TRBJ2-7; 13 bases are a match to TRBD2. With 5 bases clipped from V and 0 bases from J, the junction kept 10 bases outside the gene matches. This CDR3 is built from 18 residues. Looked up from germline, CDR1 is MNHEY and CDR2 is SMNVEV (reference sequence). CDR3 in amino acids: CASSPFGTSGISSYEQYF. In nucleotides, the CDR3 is TGTGCCAGCAGTCCATTTGGGACTAGCGGGATCAGCTCCTACGAGCAGTACTTC.

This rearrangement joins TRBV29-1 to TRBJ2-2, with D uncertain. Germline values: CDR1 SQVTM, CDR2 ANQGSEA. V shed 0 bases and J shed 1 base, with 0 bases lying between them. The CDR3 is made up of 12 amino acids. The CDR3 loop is CSVEENTGELFF. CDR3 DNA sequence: TGCAGCGTTGAAGAGAACACCGGGGAGCTGTTTTTT.

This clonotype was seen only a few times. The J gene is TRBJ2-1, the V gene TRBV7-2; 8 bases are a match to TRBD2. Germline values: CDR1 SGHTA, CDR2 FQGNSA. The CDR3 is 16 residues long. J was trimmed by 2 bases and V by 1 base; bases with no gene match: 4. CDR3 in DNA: TGTGCCAGCAGCTTAGTACTAGCGGAGACCTACAATGAGCAGTTCTTC. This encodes CASSLVLAETYNEQFF.

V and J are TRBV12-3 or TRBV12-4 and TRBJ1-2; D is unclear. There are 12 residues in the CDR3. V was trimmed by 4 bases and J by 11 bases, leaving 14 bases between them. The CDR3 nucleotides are TGTGCCAGCAGTTCCGGAGGGTTAAGTTACACCTTC. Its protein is CASSSGGLSYTF.

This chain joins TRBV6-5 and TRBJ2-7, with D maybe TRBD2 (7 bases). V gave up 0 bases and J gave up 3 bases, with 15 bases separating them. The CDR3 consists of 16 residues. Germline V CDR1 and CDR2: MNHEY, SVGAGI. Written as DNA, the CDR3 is TGTGCCAGCAGTTACTCGTCAGGGGAGGGAAGCTACGAGCAGTACTTC. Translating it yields CASSYSSGEGSYEQYF.

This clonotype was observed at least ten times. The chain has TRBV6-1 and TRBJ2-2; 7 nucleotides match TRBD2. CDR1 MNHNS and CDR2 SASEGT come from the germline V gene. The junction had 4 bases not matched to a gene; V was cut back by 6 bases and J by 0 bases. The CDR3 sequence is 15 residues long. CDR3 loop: CASRSSGANTGELFF. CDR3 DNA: TGTGCCAGCAGGTCTAGCGGCGCGAACACCGGGGAGCTGTTTTTT.

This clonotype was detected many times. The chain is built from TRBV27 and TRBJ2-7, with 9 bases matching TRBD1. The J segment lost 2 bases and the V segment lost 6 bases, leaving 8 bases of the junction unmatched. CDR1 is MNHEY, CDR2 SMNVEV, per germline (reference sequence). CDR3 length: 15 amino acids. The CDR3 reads CASRTGGSVPYEQYF. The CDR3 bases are TGTGCCAGCAGAACAGGGGGCTCGGTTCCCTACGAGCAGTACTTC.

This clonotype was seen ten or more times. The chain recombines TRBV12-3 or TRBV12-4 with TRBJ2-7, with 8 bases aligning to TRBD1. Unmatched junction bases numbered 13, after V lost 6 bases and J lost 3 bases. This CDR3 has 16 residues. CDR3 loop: CASRRTGTSVRYEQYF. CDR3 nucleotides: TGTGCCAGCAGGCGGACAGGGACCTCCGTGCGCTACGAGCAGTACTTC.

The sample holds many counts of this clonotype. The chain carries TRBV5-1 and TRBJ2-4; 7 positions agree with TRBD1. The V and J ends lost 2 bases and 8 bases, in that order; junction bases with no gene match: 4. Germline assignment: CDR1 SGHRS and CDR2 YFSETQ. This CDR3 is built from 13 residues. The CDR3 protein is CASSFRQGDIQYF. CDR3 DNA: TGCGCCAGCAGCTTCCGACAGGGTGACATTCAGTACTTC.

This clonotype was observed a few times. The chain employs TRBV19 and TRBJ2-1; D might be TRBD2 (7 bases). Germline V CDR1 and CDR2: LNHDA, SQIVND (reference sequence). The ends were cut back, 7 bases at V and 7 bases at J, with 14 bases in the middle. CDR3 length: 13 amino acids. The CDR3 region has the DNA TGTGCCAGTATGTTAGGGGGGGAAAATGAGCAGTTCTTC. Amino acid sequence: CASMLGGENEQFF.

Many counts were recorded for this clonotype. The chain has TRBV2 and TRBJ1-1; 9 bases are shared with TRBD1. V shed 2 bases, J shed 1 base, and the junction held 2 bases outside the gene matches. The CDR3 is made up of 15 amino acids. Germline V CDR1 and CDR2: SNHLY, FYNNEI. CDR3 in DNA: TGTGCCAGCAGTGAACGGGGACAGGGGAACACTGAAGCTTTCTTT. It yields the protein CASSERGQGNTEAFF.

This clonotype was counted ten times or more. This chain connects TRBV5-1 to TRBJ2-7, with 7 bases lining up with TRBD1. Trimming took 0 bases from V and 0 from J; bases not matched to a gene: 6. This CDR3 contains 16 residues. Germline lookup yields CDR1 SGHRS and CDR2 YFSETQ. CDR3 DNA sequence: TGCGCCAGCAGCTTGGTGTCGGGACAGAACTCCTACGAGCAGTACTTC. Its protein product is CASSLVSGQNSYEQYF.